The 23 T cell receptor beta chains below all came from one sample that was sequenced in a study of T cell responses to AZD1222 COVID-19 vaccine. TCRdb keeps only in-frame clones here, not all; method: immunoSEQ multiplex PCR. The repertoire holds more than 90,000 clones, with around 87% as singletons. Source: peripheral blood, taken 28 days after the second AZD1222 dose. These receptors were collected from an adult who received the AZD1222 COVID-19 vaccine.

The rearrangement links TRBV6-5 to TRBJ1-1, with D unclear. V lost 2 bases to trimming and J lost 1 base, with 11 bases between them. This CDR3 region has 15 residues. Germline-derived CDR1 and CDR2 are MNHEY and SVGAGI. CDR3 bases: TGTGCCAGCAGTTACGATGGTGATCCGAACACTGAAGCTTTCTTT. Its translation: CASSYDGDPNTEAFF.

The J gene is TRBJ2-7, the V gene TRBV18; D is ambiguous. CDR1 is KGHSH, CDR2 LQKENI, per germline. V was trimmed by 3 bases and J by 0 bases, leaving 15 bases between them. The CDR3 runs 16 residues. The CDR3 protein is CASSPFGRTGSYEQYF. CDR3 DNA: TGTGCCAGCTCACCTTTCGGACGGACCGGCTCCTACGAGCAGTACTTC.

This chain links TRBV6-5 with TRBJ2-2; 8 bases are a match to TRBD2. The CDR3 runs 15 residues. Germline lookup yields CDR1 MNHEY and CDR2 SVGAGI. Trimming at V came to 7 bases and at J to 5 bases, leaving 9 bases not matched to a gene. CDR3 nucleotides: TGTGCCAGCATCCCGGGAGGGCCTTGGACCGGGGAGCTGTTTTTT. This translates into CASIPGGPWTGELFF.

V and J are TRBV29-1 and TRBJ1-2; maybe TRBD1 (5 bases). The ends were cut back, 7 bases at V and 3 bases at J, with 15 bases in the middle. This CDR3 spans 13 amino acids. Germline assignment: CDR1 SQVTM and CDR2 ANQGSEA. CDR3 DNA sequence: TGCAGCGGGGCGGTCGGGGGTGACTATGGCTACACCTTC. Encoded protein: CSGAVGGDYGYTF.

The chain is built from TRBV6-6 and TRBJ2-7, with D perhaps matching TRBD1 (6 bases). The germline V gene encodes CDR1 MNHNY and CDR2 SVGAGI (reference sequence). The CDR3 consists of 12 residues. V lost 5 bases and J lost 6, with 11 bases in between. The CDR3 DNA reads TGTGCCAGCAGTCAGGTAGGGGGCGAGCAGTACTTC. Its translation: CASSQVGGEQYF.

The chain uses TRBV7-9 and TRBJ1-1; D not resolved. Trimming removed 4 bases from V and 1 base from J, with 13 bases in between. Germline CDR1 and CDR2: SEHNR and FQNEAQ (reference sequence). CDR3 length equals 15 residues. CDR3 DNA sequence: TGTGCCAGCAGCTCCATCCCGGCCAGGAACACTGAAGCTTTCTTT. Protein sequence: CASSSIPARNTEAFF.

The chain couples TRBV11-2 to TRBJ1-2; D is perhaps TRBD1 (6 bases). This CDR3 is 13 amino acids long. Looked up from germline, CDR1 is SGHAT and CDR2 is FQNNGV. V shed 3 bases and J shed 8 bases, with 13 bases lying between them. This chain's CDR3 is CASSLGALGGYTF. In nucleotides, the CDR3 is TGTGCCAGCAGCTTGGGGGCCCTGGGGGGCTACACCTTC.

This chain joins TRBV19 and TRBJ2-1; TRBD1 or TRBD2 may be the D gene (5 bases each). Trimming pared 5 bases from V and 2 bases from J, leaving 10 bases between. The CDR3 is 14 amino acids. Germline V gene data show CDR1 as LNHDA and CDR2 as SQIVND (reference sequence). The CDR3, as DNA: TGTGCCAGTAGTTCCGGGGACCCCTACAATGAGCAGTTCTTC. Its translation: CASSSGDPYNEQFF.

The rearrangement uses TRBV3-1 (or the pseudogene TRBV3-2) and TRBJ2-4; D might be TRBD2 (6 bases). From germline, CDR1 is LGHDT and CDR2 YNNKEL (reference sequence). CDR3 length equals 14 residues. Trimming took off 4 bases at V and 0 bases at J, with 7 bases between the two ends. The CDR3: CASSLGGAKNIQYF. The CDR3 nucleotides read TGTGCCAGCAGCCTGGGAGGAGCCAAAAACATTCAGTACTTC.

This chain uses TRBV6-2 or TRBV6-3 with TRBJ2-4; D uncertain. The CDR3 is made up of 15 amino acids. Germline V lookup: CDR1 MNHEY, CDR2 SVGEGT. V gave up 2 bases and J gave up 0 bases, with 8 bases separating them. This CDR3 reads CASSYRSLAKNIQYF. The CDR3 nucleotides are TGTGCCAGCAGTTACAGGAGCTTAGCCAAAAACATTCAGTACTTC.

This clone was seen a single time. The rearrangement uses TRBV9 and TRBJ2-5; D may be TRBD1 (5 bases). CDR1 is SGDLS and CDR2 is YYNGEE in the germline V gene. V was pared by 0 bases and J by 7 bases, with 16 bases between. The CDR3 length is 15 residues. The CDR3 loop is CASSVGRLSGATQYF. CDR3 coding DNA: TGTGCCAGCAGCGTAGGCAGGTTGAGTGGGGCGACCCAGTACTTC.

The chain employs TRBV29-1 and TRBJ2-1; 7 bases agree with TRBD1. Germline V CDR1 and CDR2: SQVTM, ANQGSEA. The CDR3 is 14 amino acids. V gave up 3 bases and J gave up 2 bases; unmatched junction bases: 4. The CDR3 DNA follows: TGCAGCGTTGAGGACAGGCCCCCCTACAATGAGCAGTTCTTC. Translated: CSVEDRPPYNEQFF.

This rearrangement joins TRBV3-1 (or the pseudogene TRBV3-2) to TRBJ2-5; perhaps TRBD2 as D (5 bases). The CDR3 has 15 residues. CDR1 and CDR2 (germline): LGHDT, YNNKEL (reference sequence). V lost 4 bases and J lost 4, with 16 bases in between. The CDR3 here is CASSLGRQTRETQYF. The CDR3 region has the DNA TGTGCCAGCAGCCTGGGGAGACAAACACGAGAGACCCAGTACTTC.

The rearrangement joins TRBV18 to TRBJ1-3, with D hard to call. Trimming cost V 2 bases and J 2 bases, with 4 bases left between them. The germline V gene has CDR1 KGHSH and CDR2 LQKENI. The CDR3 spans 13 residues. CDR3 DNA: TGTGCCAGCTCACCAGGGGCTGGAAACACCATATATTTT. Encoded protein: CASSPGAGNTIYF.

This clone was counted between two and nine times. The rearrangement joins TRBV28 to TRBJ1-5; weak D call: TRBD1 (5 bases). The germline V gene has CDR1 MDHEN and CDR2 SYDVKM. The CDR3 is made up of 15 amino acids. V lost 7 bases and J lost 3, with 16 bases in between. CDR3 loop: CASKTLGRPNQPQHF. As DNA, the CDR3 is TGTGCCAGCAAAACATTGGGACGGCCCAATCAGCCCCAGCATTTT. The full variable domain, its missing parts supplied by reference TRBV28 and TRBJ1-5, is DVKVTQSSRYLVKRTGEKVFLECVQDMDHENMFWYRQDPGLGLRLIYFSYDVKMKEKGDIPEGYSVSREKKERFSLILESASTNQTSMYLCASKTLGRPNQPQHFGDGTRLSIL.

The chain links TRBV18 to TRBJ1-3; possibly TRBD1 for D (5 bases). This CDR3 region has 15 residues. CDR1 is KGHSH and CDR2 is LQKENI in the germline V gene. V was trimmed by 2 bases and J by 1 base, leaving 9 bases between them. CDR3: CASSPLDSSGNTIYF. The CDR3 DNA is TGTGCCAGCTCACCATTAGACAGTTCTGGAAACACCATATATTTT.

This sequence joins TRBV30 and TRBJ2-3; D unclear. The CDR3 covers 11 residues. The ends were cut back, 0 bases at V and 5 bases at J, with 3 bases in the middle. Looked up from germline, CDR1 is GTSNPN and CDR2 is SVGIG (reference sequence). Here the CDR3 DNA reads TGTGCCTGGAGTGTAAAAGATACGCAGTATTTT. As protein: CAWSVKDTQYF.

This clone was seen a few times. The genes are TRBV27 and TRBJ2-7; either TRBD1 or TRBD2 may supply D (5 bases each). Germline values: CDR1 MNHEY, CDR2 SMNVEV (reference sequence). The CDR3 length is 15 residues. Between the trimmed V and J ends, which lost 3 bases and 2 bases, there was a span of 14 bases. The CDR3 sequence: CASSLQPSGPYEQYF. The CDR3 coding sequence is TGTGCCAGCAGTTTGCAACCCTCGGGACCCTACGAGCAGTACTTC.

The chain uses TRBV29-1 and TRBJ2-4, with D tentatively TRBD1 or TRBD2 (5 bases each). V was shortened by 4 bases and J by 5 bases, with 12 bases between the two germline ends. Germline CDR1 reads SQVTM; CDR2 reads ANQGSEA. The CDR3 totals 13 residues. The CDR3 DNA follows: TGCAGCGTTGTCGGGATGGGGCAAAACATTCAGTACTTC. The encoded protein is CSVVGMGQNIQYF. The full variable domain, with the rest looked up from reference TRBV29-1 and TRBJ2-4, is SAVISQKPSRDICQRGTSLTIQCQVDSQVTMMFWYRQQPGQSLTLIATANQGSEATYESGFVIDKFPISRPNLTFSTLTVSNMSPEDSSIYLCSVVGMGQNIQYFGAGTRLSVL.

This chain uses TRBV30 with TRBJ2-3; D may be TRBD2 (5 bases). This CDR3 spans 15 amino acids. Germline lookup yields CDR1 GTSNPN and CDR2 SVGIG (reference sequence). V was trimmed by 2 bases and J by 1 base, leaving 13 bases between them. The CDR3 region has the DNA TGTGCCTGGAGTAAGGGCAAGGAGGGCACAGATACGCAGTATTTT. Translation gives CAWSKGKEGTDTQYF.

This sequence joins TRBV4-1 and TRBJ1-1; no definite D call. The CDR3 contains 15 residues. The germline V and J ends were trimmed by 0 bases and 0 bases, with 8 bases remaining between them. Germline-derived CDR1 and CDR2 are MGHRA and YSYEKL. The CDR3: CASSQDSRLNTEAFF. The CDR3 DNA is TGCGCCAGCAGCCAAGATTCCAGGCTGAACACTGAAGCTTTCTTT.

This rearrangement joins TRBV6-6 to TRBJ1-2, with unresolved D. The CDR3 totals 14 residues. Germline CDR1 and CDR2: MNHNY and SVGAGI (reference sequence). V lost 4 bases and J 7 bases, leaving 16 bases between the germline ends. The CDR3 here is CASSSWWVIGGYTF. The CDR3 nucleotides read TGTGCCAGCAGTTCGTGGTGGGTCATCGGTGGCTACACCTTC.

The chain joins TRBV6-6 to TRBJ2-4; 7 positions agree with TRBD2. CDR3 size: 14 residues. Trimming at V came to 6 bases and at J to 4 bases, leaving 6 bases not matched to a gene. Germline loops: CDR1 MNHNY, CDR2 SVGAGI (reference sequence). The CDR3 spells CASSAGRSKNIQYF. Written as DNA, the CDR3 is TGTGCCAGCAGCGCCGGGAGGAGTAAAAACATTCAGTACTTC.